This section outlines one TCR beta chain sequence together with its context. The data were produced by immunoSEQ multiplex PCR, yet TCRdb's version contains in-frame clones alone and is incomplete. The table has 250,000 to 300,000 clones, around four fifths seen once. The record originates from a study of blood T cell repertoires in COVID-19. Germline assignment: CDR1 DFQATT and CDR2 SNEGSKA (reference sequence). This CDR3 spans 14 amino acids. V was pared by 3 bases and J by 3 bases, with 5 bases of the junction left unmatched. The chain joins TRBV20-1 to TRBJ1-5; TRBD1 matches 7 bases. The source material was peripheral blood. The sequence came from a man aged 55 to 69 who had recovered from COVID-19. The DNA for the CDR3 is TGCAGTGCTAGTGGGACAGCATACAATCAGCCCCAGCATTTT. This sequence encodes CSASGTAYNQPQHF.